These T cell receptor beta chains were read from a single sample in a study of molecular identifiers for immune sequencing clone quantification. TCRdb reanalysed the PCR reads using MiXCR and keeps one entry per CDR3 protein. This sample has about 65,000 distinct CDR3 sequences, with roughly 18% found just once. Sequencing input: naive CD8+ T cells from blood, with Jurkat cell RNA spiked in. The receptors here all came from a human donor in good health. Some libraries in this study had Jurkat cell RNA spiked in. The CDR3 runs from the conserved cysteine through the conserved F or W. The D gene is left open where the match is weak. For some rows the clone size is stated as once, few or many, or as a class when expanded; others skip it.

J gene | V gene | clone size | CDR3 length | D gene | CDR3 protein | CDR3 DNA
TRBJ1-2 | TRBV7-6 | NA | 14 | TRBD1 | CASSPGGSAYGYTF | TGTGCCAGCAGCCCAGGGGGCTCCGCCTATGGCTACACCTTC
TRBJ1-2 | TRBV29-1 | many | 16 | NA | CSVEDQGNERSYGYTF | TGCAGCGTTGAAGATCAGGGGAATGAGAGGAGCTATGGCTACACCTTC
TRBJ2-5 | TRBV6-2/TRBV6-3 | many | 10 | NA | CASIGETQYF | TGTGCCAGCATAGGAGAGACCCAGTACTTC
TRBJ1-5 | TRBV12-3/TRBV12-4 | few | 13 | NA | CASSLSGYQPQHF | TGTGCCAGCAGTTTGTCAGGGTATCAGCCCCAGCATTTT
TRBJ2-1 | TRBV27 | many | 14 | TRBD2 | CASSAGLAVDEQFF | TGTGCCAGCAGTGCGGGACTAGCCGTAGATGAGCAGTTCTTC
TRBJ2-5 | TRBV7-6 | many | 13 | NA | CASSLASQETQYF | TGTGCCAGCAGCTTAGCATCTCAAGAGACCCAGTACTTC
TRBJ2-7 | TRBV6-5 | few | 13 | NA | CASRVGATYEQYF | TGTGCCAGCCGGGTTGGCGCAACCTACGAGCAGTACTTC
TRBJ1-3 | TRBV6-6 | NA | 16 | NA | CASSYSRGPSGNTIYF | TGTGCCAGCAGTTACTCGCGGGGCCCCTCTGGAAACACCATATATTTT
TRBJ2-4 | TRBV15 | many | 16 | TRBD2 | CATSRDPGLAGGIQYF | TGTGCCACCAGCAGAGATCCTGGACTAGCGGGAGGCATTCAGTACTTC
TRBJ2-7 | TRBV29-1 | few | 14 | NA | CSVTGHLSSYEQYF | TGCAGCGTGACAGGACATCTATCGTCTTACGAGCAGTACTTC
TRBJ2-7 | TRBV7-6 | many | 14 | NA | CASSSQTGTYEQYF | TGTGCCAGCAGCTCCCAGACTGGGACCTACGAGCAGTACTTC
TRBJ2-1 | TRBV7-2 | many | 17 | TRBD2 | CASSFHPTSGNYNEQFF | TGTGCCAGCAGCTTCCACCCGACTAGCGGGAACTACAATGAGCAGTTCTTC
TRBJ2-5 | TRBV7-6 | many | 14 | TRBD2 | CASSLLSGEETQYF | TGTGCCAGCAGCTTATTGAGCGGGGAAGAGACCCAGTACTTC
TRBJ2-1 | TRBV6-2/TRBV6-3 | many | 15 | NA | CASSLSHSLYNEQFF | TGTGCCAGCAGCCTATCCCATTCCCTCTACAATGAGCAGTTCTTC
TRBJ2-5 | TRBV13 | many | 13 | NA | CASSPGLQETQYF | TGTGCCAGCAGCCCGGGACTTCAGGAGACCCAGTACTTC
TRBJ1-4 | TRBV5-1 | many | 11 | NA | CASRSNEKLFF | TGCGCCAGCCGCTCCAATGAAAAACTGTTTTTT
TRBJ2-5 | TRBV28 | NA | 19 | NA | CASSSPGTGGISLVETQYF | TGTGCCAGCAGCTCCCCCGGGACTGGCGGGATTTCATTGGTAGAGACCCAGTACTTC
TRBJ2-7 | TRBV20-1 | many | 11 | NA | CSARGSYEQYF | TGCAGTGCTAGAGGCTCCTACGAGCAGTACTTC
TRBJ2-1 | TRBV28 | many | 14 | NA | CASSQDRSYNEQFF | TGTGCCAGCAGTCAGGACCGCTCCTACAATGAGCAGTTCTTC
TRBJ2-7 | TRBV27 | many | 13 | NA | CASSFRGDYEQYF | TGTGCCAGCAGTTTTCGGGGTGATTACGAGCAGTACTTC
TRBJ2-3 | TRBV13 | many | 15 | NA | CASSRPGWRTDTQYF | TGTGCCAGCAGCCGGCCTGGTTGGCGCACAGATACGCAGTATTTT
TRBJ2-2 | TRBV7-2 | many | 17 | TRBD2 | CASSLVGGTSGTGELFF | TGTGCCAGCAGCTTAGTAGGCGGGACTAGCGGGACCGGGGAGCTGTTTTTT
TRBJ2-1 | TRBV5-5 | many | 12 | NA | CASRQGLSGQFF | TGTGCCAGCAGACAAGGCTTGTCGGGGCAGTTCTTC
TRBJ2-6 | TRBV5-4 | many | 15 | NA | CASSLQASGANVLTF | TGTGCCAGCAGCTTACAGGCCTCAGGGGCCAACGTCCTGACTTTC
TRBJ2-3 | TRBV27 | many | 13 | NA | CASSFGGPDTQYF | TGTGCCAGCAGTTTCGGGGGACCGGATACGCAGTATTTT
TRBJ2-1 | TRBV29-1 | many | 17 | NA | CSVGGFWRRSSYNEQFF | TGCAGCGTTGGTGGTTTCTGGCGAAGGAGCTCCTACAATGAGCAGTTCTTC
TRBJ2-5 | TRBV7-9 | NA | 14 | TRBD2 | CASSLTGGKETQYF | TGTGCCAGCAGCCTTACCGGGGGGAAAGAGACCCAGTACTTC
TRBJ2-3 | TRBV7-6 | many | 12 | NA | CASSSSTDTQYF | TGTGCCAGCAGCTCCAGCACAGATACGCAGTATTTT
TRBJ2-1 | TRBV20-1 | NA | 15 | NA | CSASLLGLSYNEQFF | TGCAGTGCTAGCCTATTGGGACTTTCCTACAATGAGCAGTTCTTC
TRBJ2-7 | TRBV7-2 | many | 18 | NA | CASRELLGGGPTTYEQYF | TGTGCCAGCAGAGAACTTCTGGGGGGCGGGCCGACGACCTACGAGCAGTACTTC
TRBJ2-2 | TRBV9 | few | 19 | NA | CASSPSGSGWSPNTGELFF | TGTGCCAGCTCACCGAGTGGGAGTGGATGGTCCCCGAACACCGGGGAGCTGTTTTTT
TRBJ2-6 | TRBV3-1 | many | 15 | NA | CASNRGTNGANVLTF | TGTGCCAGTAACAGAGGGACGAATGGGGCCAACGTCCTGACTTTC
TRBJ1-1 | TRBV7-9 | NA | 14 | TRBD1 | CASRPGQENTEAFF | TGTGCCAGCAGACCGGGACAGGAGAACACTGAAGCTTTCTTT
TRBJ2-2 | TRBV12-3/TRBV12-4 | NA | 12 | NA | CASSYLIGELFF | TGTGCCAGCAGTTACCTAATCGGGGAGCTGTTTTTT
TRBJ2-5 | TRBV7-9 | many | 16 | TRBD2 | CASSYGGLAYQETQYF | TGTGCCAGCAGCTACGGGGGACTAGCGTATCAAGAGACCCAGTACTTC
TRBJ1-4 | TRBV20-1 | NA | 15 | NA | CSARDLRDLEGKLFF | TGCAGTGCTAGAGATCTCCGGGACCTCGAGGGAAAACTGTTTTTT
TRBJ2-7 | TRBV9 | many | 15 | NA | CASSAPGYPEGEQYF | TGTGCCAGCAGCGCCCCAGGTTATCCCGAGGGAGAGCAGTACTTC
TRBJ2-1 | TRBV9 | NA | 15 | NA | CASSDLAERGNEQFF | TGTGCCAGCAGCGACTTAGCGGAGCGCGGCAATGAGCAGTTCTTC
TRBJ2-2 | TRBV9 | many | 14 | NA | CASSVGENTGELFF | TGTGCCAGCAGCGTAGGTGAGAACACCGGGGAGCTGTTTTTT
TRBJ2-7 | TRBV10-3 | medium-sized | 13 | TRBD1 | CAISEGQGYEQYF | TGTGCCATCAGTGAAGGACAGGGCTACGAGCAGTACTTC
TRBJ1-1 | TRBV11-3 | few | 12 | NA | CASSNRRAEAFF | TGTGCCAGCAGCAACCGACGGGCTGAAGCTTTCTTT
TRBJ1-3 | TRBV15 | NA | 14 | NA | CATSIVTEGNTIYF | TGTGCCACCAGTATCGTGACAGAGGGAAACACCATATATTTT
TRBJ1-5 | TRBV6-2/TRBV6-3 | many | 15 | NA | CASSYSTGWNQPQHF | TGTGCCAGCAGTTACTCCACGGGGTGGAATCAGCCCCAGCATTTT
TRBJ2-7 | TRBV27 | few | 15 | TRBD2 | CASSPRASGSYEQYF | TGTGCCAGCAGTCCTCGGGCTAGCGGGAGTTACGAGCAGTACTTC
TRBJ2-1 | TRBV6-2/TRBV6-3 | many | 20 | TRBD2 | CASSYFREGPLAGSYNEQFF | TGTGCCAGCAGTTACTTCCGGGAGGGCCCTCTAGCTGGCTCCTACAATGAGCAGTTCTTC
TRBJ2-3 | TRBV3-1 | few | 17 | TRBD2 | CVSSQAASGSGSDTQYF | TGTGTCAGCAGCCAAGCCGCTAGCGGGAGTGGTTCAGATACGCAGTATTTT
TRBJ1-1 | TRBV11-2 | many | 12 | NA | CASSWTVTEAFF | TGTGCCAGCAGCTGGACAGTCACTGAAGCTTTCTTT
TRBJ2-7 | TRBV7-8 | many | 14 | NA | CASSSTVLSYEQYF | TGTGCCAGCAGCTCGACAGTCCTCTCCTACGAGCAGTACTTC
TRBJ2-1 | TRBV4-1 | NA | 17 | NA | CASSQGSGPNSHNEQFF | TGCGCCAGCAGCCAAGGTTCCGGGCCAAACTCCCACAATGAGCAGTTCTTC
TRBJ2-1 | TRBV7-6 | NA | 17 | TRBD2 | CASSLPSGSSSYNEQFF | TGTGCCAGCAGCTTGCCTAGCGGGTCCAGCTCCTACAATGAGCAGTTCTTC